This is a list of T cell receptor beta chains from one sample in a study of cytomegalovirus exposure and HLA in healthy donors. Libraries were prepared by immunoSEQ multiplex PCR; TCRdb keeps only in-frame clonotypes and omits some of them. Of roughly 150,000 clones detected, more than 70% appear once; the ten largest clones hold around 0.96%. Sequencing used PBMCs. Receptor source: a man aged 25-45 years in good health and CMV-seronegative. CDR3s include the opening cysteine and the closing phenylalanine or tryptophan. A D gene is named only where the DNA matches it firmly. Only part of the rows carry a size: once, few, many, or a class if the clone is expanded.

>once|TRBJ1-1|-|TRBV2
TGTGCCAGCACCGAAACAGGGAGGAACACTGAAGCTTTCTTT
CASTETGRNTEAFF
>-|TRBJ2-1|TRBD2|TRBV7-2
TGTGCCAGCAGCTTAGTGGGGGGGAACAATGAGCAGTTCTTC
CASSLVGGNNEQFF
>-|TRBJ2-7|-|TRBV27
TGTGCCACGGAGGGCGGAAACGAGCAGTACTTC
CATEGGNEQYF
>-|TRBJ1-2|TRBD1|TRBV6-1
TGTGCCAGCAAATTCGGGCAGGGGGATGGCTACACCTTC
CASKFGQGDGYTF
>-|TRBJ1-5|-|TRBV5-1
TGCGCCAGCAGTCGGGGAAGACCCAATGAGCCCCAGCATTTT
CASSRGRPNEPQHF
>-|TRBJ1-1|TRBD1|TRBV4-3
TGCGCCAGCAGCCAAGCAGGGACAGGGGGTTTCACTGAAGCTTTCTTT
CASSQAGTGGFTEAFF
>-|TRBJ1-4|-|TRBV7-9
TGTGCCAGCAGCCCGGTCGGCAGGGCAAGGGAAAAACTGTTTTTT
CASSPVGRAREKLFF
>-|TRBJ2-7|-|TRBV5-1
TGCGCCAGCAGCTCCACGGGGGACGAGCAGTACTTC
CASSSTGDEQYF
>-|TRBJ1-1|-|TRBV2
TGTGCCAGGACCCCTCAAGGGGGGCGGGGGGTCACTGAAGCTTTCTTT
CARTPQGGRGVTEAFF
>-|TRBJ2-7|TRBD2|TRBV27
TGTGCCAGCAGTCGAACCCACCTAGCGGGAGTCGGCGAGCAGTACTTC
CASSRTHLAGVGEQYF
>once|TRBJ2-2|-|TRBV19
TGTGCCAGTAGTATCCCACAGGGTCTTGACACCGGGGAGCTGTTTTTT
CASSIPQGLDTGELFF
>-|TRBJ2-1|TRBD2|TRBV7-2
TGTGCCAGCAGCTTAGCTAGCGGGAGATTGGATGAGCAGTTCTTC
CASSLASGRLDEQFF
>-|TRBJ1-2|-|TRBV30
TGTGCCTGGAGCTTCTCAGGCGGCTACACCTTC
CAWSFSGGYTF
>once|TRBJ2-1|-|TRBV7-9
TGTGCCAGCAGCGCCGAAGTTACCGGTGAGCAGTTCTTC
CASSAEVTGEQFF
>-|TRBJ2-5|TRBD2|TRBV7-2
TGTGCCAGCGTAAGCGGGAGCCAAGAGACCCAGTACTTC
CASVSGSQETQYF
>-|TRBJ2-5|-|TRBV6-1
TGTGCCAGCAGTGAACCGGCAGGAGGTTGGGAGACCCAGTACTTC
CASSEPAGGWETQYF
>-|TRBJ2-7|-|TRBV7-6
TGTGCCAGCAGCGAACGTTGGGGGGGCGGATACGAGCAGTACTTC
CASSERWGGGYEQYF
>-|TRBJ2-7|-|TRBV7-2
TGTGCCAGCAGCCACGCCGGGACGGGAGCCGAGCAGTACTTC
CASSHAGTGAEQYF
>-|TRBJ1-2|-|TRBV11-2
TGTGCCAGCAGCGCCGGACAGCTCTATGGCTACACCTTC
CASSAGQLYGYTF
>-|TRBJ2-3|-|TRBV6-6
TGTGCCAGCAGTTCCCCGAAGGGAGTCGGCACAGATACGCAGTATTTT
CASSSPKGVGTDTQYF
>-|TRBJ1-6|TRBD1|TRBV6-1
TGTGCCAGCAACGTCAAATGGGACAGCCATTCACCCCTCCACTTT
CASNVKWDSHSPLHF
>-|TRBJ2-1|TRBD1|TRBV18
TGTGCCAGCTCACCACCCTCAGGGGGCAATGAGCAGTTCTTC
CASSPPSGGNEQFF
>-|TRBJ2-1|TRBD1|TRBV5-1
TGCGCCAGCAGCAGGGATCCGGGACAGGGGGCCGGTGAGCAGTTCTTC
CASSRDPGQGAGEQFF
>-|TRBJ2-7|-|TRBV28
TGTGCCAGCAGTTTATTTGGACCACCGGGGGACGAGCAGTACTTC
CASSLFGPPGDEQYF
>-|TRBJ2-5|TRBD1|TRBV5-4
TGTGCCAGCAGCTCACAAACAGGGGAGTCAGAGACCCAGTACTTC
CASSSQTGESETQYF
>-|TRBJ2-3|-|TRBV5-1
TGCGCCAGCACCGAAGAAAGGGGGAGCACAGATACGCAGTATTTT
CASTEERGSTDTQYF
>-|TRBJ1-3|-|TRBV6-1
TGTGCCAGCAGTGACTCCTCTGGAAACACCATATATTTT
CASSDSSGNTIYF
>-|TRBJ2-1|-|TRBV10-3
TGTGCCATCAGTGAGTCTTTCAAGCAGTTCTTC
CAISESFKQFF
>-|TRBJ2-4|-|TRBV5-1
TGCGCCAGCAGCTTGGACAGAATAGAAAACATTCAGTACTTC
CASSLDRIENIQYF
>-|TRBJ2-1|TRBD2|TRBV19
TGTGCCAGTAGTCGCCCTAGCGGGGGGGCCGAAGAGCAGTTCTTC
CASSRPSGGAEEQFF
>-|TRBJ2-7|-|TRBV13
TGTGCCAGCAGCTTGCGGAGATACGAGCAGTACTTC
CASSLRRYEQYF
>-|TRBJ2-7|-|TRBV30
TGTGCCTGGAGAAGCGCTAGCCCTCCCTACGAGCAGTACTTC
CAWRSASPPYEQYF
>-|TRBJ1-5|-|TRBV5-6
TGTGCCAGCAGCTCGACGGACGGAGGGAATCAGCCCCAGCATTTT
CASSSTDGGNQPQHF
>-|TRBJ2-2|TRBD2|TRBV11-2
TGTGCCAGCAGTTGGGGCCTAGCGGGGGGACCGAACACCGGGGAGCTGTTTTTT
CASSWGLAGGPNTGELFF
>-|TRBJ1-1|-|TRBV7-3
TGTGCCAGCAGCTTGATAGAGAACACTGAAGCTTTCTTT
CASSLIENTEAFF
>-|TRBJ2-1|TRBD2|TRBV9
TGTGCCAGCAGCGGGGGACTAGCGGGTATCAACTCCTACAATGAGCAGTTCTTC
CASSGGLAGINSYNEQFF
>-|TRBJ2-7|TRBD2|TRBV5-1
TGCGCCAGCAGCAAGTCTAGCGGGAGCTACGAGCAGTACTTC
CASSKSSGSYEQYF
>-|TRBJ2-7|-|TRBV18
TGTGCCAGCTCATTGGCGGTGAGGCCCTACGAGCAGTACTTC
CASSLAVRPYEQYF
>-|TRBJ2-1|TRBD2|TRBV2
TGTGCCAGCAGTGCACTAGCGGACAATGAGCAGTTCTTC
CASSALADNEQFF
>-|TRBJ1-1|-|TRBV4-1
TGCGCCAGCAGCCAAGGGGGCCAGGGGAACACTGAAGCTTTCTTT
CASSQGGQGNTEAFF
>-|TRBJ2-7|TRBD2|TRBV7-6
TGTGCCAGCAGCTTAACTAGCGGGGACTCCTACGAGCAGTACTTC
CASSLTSGDSYEQYF
>-|TRBJ2-2|-|TRBV11-3
TGTGCCAGCAGCTTAGGACAGATGAACACCGGGGAGCTGTTTTTT
CASSLGQMNTGELFF
>-|TRBJ2-7|TRBD2|TRBV5-6
TGTGCCAGCAGCTTTGGCCTAGCGGGAGACTACGAGCAGTACTTC
CASSFGLAGDYEQYF
>few|TRBJ2-7|TRBD1|TRBV29-1
TGCAGCGTATCACCGGGACAGCAAACCTACGAGCAGTACTTC
CSVSPGQQTYEQYF
>-|TRBJ2-1|-|TRBV2
TGTGCCAGCAGTGAAGTGACAGGCTCCAATGGTGAGCAGTTCTTC
CASSEVTGSNGEQFF
>-|TRBJ1-5|-|TRBV7-9
TGTTCCAGCAGCTTTTCGGATCAGCCCCAGCATTTT
CSSSFSDQPQHF
>-|TRBJ2-7|-|TRBV6-6
TGTGCCATCGGAGGAATCTCCTACGAGCAGTACTTC
CAIGGISYEQYF